This section outlines one T cell receptor beta chain sequence together with its context. Sequenced by immunoSEQ multiplex PCR; TCRdb stores in-frame clones only, minus some. This sample yields a few hundred thousand clones, of which just under 90% are seen a single time; about 6% belongs to the top ten. The sample belongs to a study of blood T cell repertoires in COVID-19. The V gene lost 6 bases and the J gene lost 3 bases, with 8 bases spanning the gap. This CDR3 has 13 residues. Per the germline V gene, CDR1 is MDHEN and CDR2 is SYDVKM. The TCR comes from a man aged 55-75 years who had recovered from COVID-19. This chain uses TRBV28 with TRBJ2-2; D gene uncertain. Sequenced input: peripheral blood. The CDR3, as DNA: TGTGCCAGCAGCAAGAGTTACACCGGGGAGCTGTTTTTT. It yields the protein CASSKSYTGELFF.